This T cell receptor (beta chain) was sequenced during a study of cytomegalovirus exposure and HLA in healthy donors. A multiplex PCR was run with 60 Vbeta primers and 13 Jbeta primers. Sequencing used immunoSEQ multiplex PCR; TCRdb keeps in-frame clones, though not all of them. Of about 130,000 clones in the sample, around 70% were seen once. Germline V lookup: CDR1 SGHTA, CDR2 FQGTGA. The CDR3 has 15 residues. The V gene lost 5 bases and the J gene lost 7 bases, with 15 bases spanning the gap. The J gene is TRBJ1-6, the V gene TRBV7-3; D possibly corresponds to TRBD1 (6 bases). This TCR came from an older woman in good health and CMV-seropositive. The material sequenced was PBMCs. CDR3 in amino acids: CASSTTGNGNSPLHF. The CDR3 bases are TGTGCCAGCAGCACAACAGGGAATGGGAATTCACCCCTCCACTTT.